This TCR beta chain was identified during a study of blood T cell repertoires in COVID-19. Study-level information: Sites across the United States, Italy and Spain contributed samples from acute and convalescent COVID-19.

Here immunoSEQ multiplex PCR was the method, and the copy in TCRdb shows in-frame clones only, minus some. The sample includes around 110,000 clones, 75% to 85% seen only once; the top ten take 7.9%. This TCR was sampled from a man between 70 and 80 years old with acute or convalescent COVID-19. Sample: peripheral blood.

The CDR3 region is CASSPRSGRGTDTQYF. The CDR3 DNA sequence: TGTGCCAGCAGTCCACGTAGCGGGAGGGGGACAGATACGCAGTATTTT. The chain is built from TRBV27 and TRBJ2-3; 11 bases match TRBD2. Germline V CDR1 and CDR2: MNHEY, SMNVEV (reference sequence). Trimming cost V 5 bases and J 3 bases; bases outside gene matches: 7. The CDR3 is 16 residues long.